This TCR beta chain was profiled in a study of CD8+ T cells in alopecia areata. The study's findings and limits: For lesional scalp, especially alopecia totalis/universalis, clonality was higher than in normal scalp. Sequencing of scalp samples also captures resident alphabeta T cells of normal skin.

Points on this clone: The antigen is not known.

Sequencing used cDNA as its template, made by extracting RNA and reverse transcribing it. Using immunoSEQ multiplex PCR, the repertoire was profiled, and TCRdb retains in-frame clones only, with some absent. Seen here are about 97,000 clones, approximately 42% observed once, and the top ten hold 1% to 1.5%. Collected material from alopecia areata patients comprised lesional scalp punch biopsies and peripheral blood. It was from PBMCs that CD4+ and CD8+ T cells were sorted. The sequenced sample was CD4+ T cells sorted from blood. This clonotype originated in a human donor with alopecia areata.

In DNA, the CDR3 is TGTGCCTGGAGAAGTAGAGGGTTTTACGAGCAGTACTTC. Translated, it gives CAWRSRGFYEQYF. This sequence joins TRBV30 and TRBJ2-7, with D possibly being TRBD2 (5 bases). CDR1 and CDR2 (germline): GTSNPN, SVGIG (reference sequence). CDR3 length equals 13 residues. V lost 3 bases to trimming and J lost 4 bases, with 13 bases between them.